One T cell receptor beta chain is described in this entry. The sample comes from a study of blood T cell repertoires in COVID-19. Looking at the study overall: Both acute and convalescent COVID-19 samples were obtained from the United States, Italy and Spain. T cells, B-cell-depleted T cells, or PBMCs provided the cDNA or gDNA that served as material.

Per the original data handling: By means of reference gene primer amplification, nucleated cell counts were estimated. Method: immunoSEQ multiplex PCR; TCRdb's copy keeps in-frame clones and lacks some. V, J and clone size are taken as reported in that table, and D and trimming were inferred from the DNA itself. This sample has 99,000 or so clones; 65% to 85% occur once, and the top ten carry roughly 2%. Germline CDR1 LGHDT, CDR2 YNNKEL (reference sequence). With 4 bases removed from V and 2 bases from J, the gap between germline ends came to 13 bases. The length of the CDR3 is 15 residues. This TCR was sampled from an older man with active or convalescent COVID-19. V and J are TRBV3-1 (or the pseudogene TRBV3-2) and TRBJ2-3, with D perhaps matching TRBD1 (6 bases). Sequenced input: peripheral blood. DNA of the CDR3: TGTGCCAGCAGCCCCAGGGGTGGGAACACAGATACGCAGTATTTT. Amino acids: CASSPRGGNTDTQYF.